This entry lists 23 T cell receptor beta chains sequenced from one sample in a study. TCRdb passed the 5' RACE reads through MiXCR, listing each CDR3 protein once. Here the sample spans about 47,000 distinct CDR3 sequences, about 28% being singletons. The sample taken for sequencing was naive CD4+ T cells sorted from blood. As to subset: naive CD4+ T cells, CD4+CD45RA+CD25-. The receptors derive from a female donor with breast cancer.

Relative to its sample, this clonotype is medium-sized. The chain carries TRBV5-1 and TRBJ2-5; 7 bases agree with TRBD2. V gave up 4 bases and J gave up 1 base; unmatched junction bases: 4. Germline values: CDR1 SGHRS, CDR2 YFSETQ. The CDR3 contains 14 residues. CDR3 nucleotides: TGCGCCAGCAGCCCCGGGACTACCCAAGAGACCCAGTACTTC. As protein: CASSPGTTQETQYF.

This clonotype was picked up many times. The CDR3 here is CAISDEEYGNQHF. In nucleotides, the CDR3 is TGTGCCATCAGTGACGAGGAATATGGGAACCAGCATTTT. The rearrangement links TRBV10-3 to TRBJ1-5; D remains unclear. With 3 bases removed from V and 12 bases from J, the gap between germline ends came to 15 bases. The CDR3 runs 13 residues. Germline V gene data show CDR1 as ENHRY and CDR2 as SYGVKD.

In its sample, this clonotype was seen a few times. V is TRBV9 and J is TRBJ2-7; no definite D call. The CDR3 is 12 amino acids. CDR1 is SGDLS and CDR2 is YYNGEE in the germline V gene. Trimming took off 3 bases at V and 7 bases at J, with 11 bases between the two ends. CDR3: CASSEGGGEQYF. CDR3 DNA: TGTGCCAGCAGCGAGGGTGGCGGTGAGCAGTACTTC.

The chain combines TRBV18 with TRBJ2-1; 10 nucleotides agree with TRBD2. The CDR3 has 16 amino acids. Trimming took 0 bases from V and 9 from J; bases not matched to a gene: 8. CDR1 KGHSH and CDR2 LQKENI come from the germline V gene. The CDR3 here is CASSPPSGRVVIEQFF. The CDR3 coding sequence is TGTGCCAGCTCACCACCGAGCGGGAGGGTGGTCATTGAGCAGTTCTTC.

The V gene is TRBV6-4, the J gene TRBJ2-1; the match to TRBD2 covers 8 bases. Germline V gene data show CDR1 as MRHNA and CDR2 as SNTAGT. The CDR3 totals 15 residues. The V segment lost 2 bases and the J segment 9 bases; nucleotides outside the gene matches: 9. CDR3 sequence reads: CASSDTGGPRSEQFF. The CDR3 bases are TGTGCCAGCAGTGACACGGGAGGGCCGAGGAGTGAGCAGTTCTTC.

This clonotype was found a few times. V gene TRBV5-1 combines with J gene TRBJ2-3, with a tentative D call TRBD2 (6 bases). Germline CDR1 reads SGHRS; CDR2 reads YFSETQ. The CDR3 covers 15 residues. V lost 3 bases, J lost 5 bases, and 16 bases lay in between. The CDR3 sequence: CASSSSTGSQDTQYF. The CDR3 DNA reads as TGCGCCAGCAGCTCCTCCACCGGGAGTCAAGATACGCAGTATTTT.

The table lists this clonotype with a count of one. A much larger clone is a single base away; this may be a read error. The chain uses TRBV15 and TRBJ1-2; the D gene is possibly TRBD1 (5 bases). CDR3 length: 15 residues. V was cut by 1 base and J by 6 bases, with 15 bases left in between. Germline loops: CDR1 LNHNV, CDR2 YYDKDF (reference sequence). DNA for the CDR3: TGTGCCACCAGCAGAGGCAGGGACGGTTGGGATGGCTACACCTTC. Protein sequence: CATSRGRDGWDGYTF. Combining the CDR3 with reference TRBV15 and TRBJ1-2 gives the whole variable domain DAMVIQNPRYQVTQFGKPVTLSCSQTLNHNVMYWYQQKSSQAPKLLFHYYDKDFNNEADTPDNFQSRRPNTSFCFLDIRSPGLGDTAMYLCATSRGRDGWDGYTFGSGTRLTVV.

The DNA for the CDR3 is TGTGCCAGCAGCTTAAATTTAGGACTAGCGAGCACCGGGGAGCTGTTTTTT. It codes for CASSLNLGLASTGELFF. The chain couples TRBV7-2 to TRBJ2-2, with 9 bases identical to TRBD2. V was clipped by 2 bases and J by 4 bases; unmatched bases: 8. This CDR3 spans 17 amino acids. Germline lookup yields CDR1 SGHTA and CDR2 FQGNSA.

The chain couples TRBV7-8 to TRBJ2-7, with D perhaps TRBD2 (5 bases). Deletions cut 5 bases from V and 5 bases from J, with 19 bases between. Per germline, CDR1 SGHVS and CDR2 FQNEAQ. This CDR3 is built from 15 residues. CDR3 in amino acids: CASSDRRGPTDEQYF. The CDR3, as DNA: TGTGCCAGCAGCGATCGACGGGGTCCGACGGACGAGCAGTACTTC.

This clonotype was recorded a few times. This CDR3 fails to terminate in the conserved phenylalanine or tryptophan, so it likely reflects a read error. No DNA is shown, since the ends of the CDR3 on it are uncertain; the CDR3 is the one TCRdb lists. The rearrangement joins TRBV11-2 to TRBJ1-2; TRBD1, the D gene given by the table, was not confirmed from the DNA. The CDR3 adds up to 12 amino acids, both ends counted. CDR1 and CDR2 from the germline V gene are SGHAT and FQNNGV. CDR3 protein: CASSLSGRPGTV.

J is TRBJ2-7 and V is TRBV27, with D possibly matching TRBD1 (5 bases). Germline V gene lookup returns CDR1 MNHEY and CDR2 SMNVEV (reference sequence). The CDR3 runs 13 residues. V dropped 2 bases and J dropped 2 bases, with 7 bases sitting between them. Written as DNA, the CDR3 is TGTGCCAGCAGTTTAGGACACGCCTACGAGCAGTACTTC. Translation: CASSLGHAYEQYF.

This clonotype was observed at least ten times. V gene TRBV5-6 combines with J gene TRBJ2-1; 14 bases line up with TRBD2. There are 19 residues in the CDR3. V lost 1 base and J lost 1; bases outside the gene matches: 7. CDR1 is SGHDT and CDR2 is YYEEEE in the germline V gene. CDR3 loop: CASSLPLGLAGGSYNEQFF. In nucleotides, the CDR3 is TGTGCCAGCAGCTTGCCCTTAGGACTAGCGGGAGGTTCCTACAATGAGCAGTTCTTC.

The chain has TRBV4-1 and TRBJ1-1, with 7 bases lining up with TRBD1. Germline V gene sequence: CDR1 MGHRA, CDR2 YSYEKL. Trimming at V came to 1 base and at J to 6 bases, leaving 14 bases not matched to a gene. This CDR3 spans 17 amino acids. CDR3: CASSQGPATGNEAEAFF. CDR3 nucleotide sequence: TGCGCCAGCAGCCAAGGCCCAGCGACAGGGAACGAGGCTGAAGCTTTCTTT.

This clonotype was detected only a few times. The chain couples TRBV7-3 to TRBJ1-5, with TRBD1 matching over 7 bases. Germline values: CDR1 SGHTA, CDR2 FQGTGA. The length of the CDR3 is 13 residues. V lost 1 base and J lost 11; bases outside the gene matches: 5. CDR3 DNA: TGTGCCAGCAGCTTAAATAAGGGGGCGTCCCAGCATTTT. Translation: CASSLNKGASQHF.

About this clonotype: Compared with germline, one end of the junction differs, possibly owing to a read error. The rearrangement joins TRBV4-3 to TRBJ2-2; perhaps TRBD2 as D (5 bases). Germline assignment: CDR1 LGHNA and CDR2 YSLEER. The CDR3 is 12 amino acids. The CDR3, as DNA: TGCGCCAGCAGCCAAAGAATCGGGGAGCCGTTTTTT. Residues: CASSQRIGEPFF.

The rearrangement uses TRBV24-1 and TRBJ1-3, with D unclear. CDR1 is KGHDR, CDR2 SFDVKD, per germline. This CDR3 has 16 residues. V was trimmed by 1 base and J by 0 bases, leaving 9 bases between them. The CDR3 DNA follows: TGTGCCACCAGTGATTTATCCGAGAACTCTGGAAACACCATATATTTT. Protein: CATSDLSENSGNTIYF.

About this clonotype: At one end, the junction sequence differs from germline, possibly due to a read error. The V gene is TRBV3-1, the J gene TRBJ2-7, with D possibly called TRBD1 or TRBD2 (5 bases each). The CDR3 totals 15 residues. Germline V gene lookup returns CDR1 LGHDT and CDR2 YNNKEL (reference sequence). The CDR3 sequence is CAGSQGPTLSYEQYF. As DNA, the CDR3 is TGTGCCGGCAGCCAGGGACCGACTCTCTCCTACGAGCAGTACTTC.

This clonotype turned up a few times. The rearrangement joins TRBV9 to TRBJ1-3, with 8 bases that match TRBD1. Germline-derived CDR1 and CDR2 are SGDLS and YYNGEE. Germline trimming cut 3 bases from V and 3 bases from J; bases unmatched to any gene: 5. This CDR3 spans 15 amino acids. The CDR3 DNA reads TGTGCCAGCAGCGAAACGACAGGGGATGGAAACACCATATATTTT. It translates to CASSETTGDGNTIYF.

This clonotype was found many times. This chain connects TRBV10-1 to TRBJ2-1, with 16 bases lining up with TRBD2. The CDR3 is 15 residues long. V dropped 5 bases and J dropped 9; count of bases not matched to a gene: 4. Germline lookup yields CDR1 WNHNN and CDR2 SYGVQD (reference sequence). Here the CDR3 DNA reads TGCGCCAGCAGTACGGGACTAGCGGGGGGGCGTGAGCAGTTCTTC. Encoded protein: CASSTGLAGGREQFF.

This sequence joins TRBV12-3 or TRBV12-4 and TRBJ2-7; 8 bases agree with TRBD1. V lost 5 bases to trimming and J lost 5 bases; unmatched junction nucleotides: 8. The length of the CDR3 is 14 residues. The CDR3 nucleotides are TGTGCCAGCAGTACAGGGGGAACCGCTAACGAGCAGTACTTC. It codes for CASSTGGTANEQYF.

On this clonotype: The junction does not match germline at one end; this may be a read error. Written as DNA, the CDR3 is TGCAGTGCTAGAGTTAGCGGGAGGACCGGGGAGCTGGTTTTT. The encoded protein is CSARVSGRTGELVF. The chain carries TRBV20-1 and TRBJ2-2; 10 positions match TRBD2. Germline V CDR1 and CDR2: DFQATT, SNEGSKA (reference sequence). The CDR3 has 14 amino acids.

CDR3 nucleotide sequence: TGTGTCACTGGACAGCGCTCTGGAAACACCATATATTTT. Translating gives CVTGQRSGNTIYF. The chain links TRBV19 to TRBJ1-3; D is possibly TRBD1 (6 bases). The CDR3 has 13 amino acids. Germline V lookup: CDR1 LNHDA, CDR2 SQIVND (reference sequence).

The J gene is TRBJ2-1, the V gene TRBV12-3 or TRBV12-4; maybe TRBD2 (5 bases). This CDR3 has 15 residues. The CDR3 coding sequence is TGTGTCGGCAGTTTAGCTAGCTTCAACCGCAATGAGCAGTTCTTC. It encodes CVGSLASFNRNEQFF.